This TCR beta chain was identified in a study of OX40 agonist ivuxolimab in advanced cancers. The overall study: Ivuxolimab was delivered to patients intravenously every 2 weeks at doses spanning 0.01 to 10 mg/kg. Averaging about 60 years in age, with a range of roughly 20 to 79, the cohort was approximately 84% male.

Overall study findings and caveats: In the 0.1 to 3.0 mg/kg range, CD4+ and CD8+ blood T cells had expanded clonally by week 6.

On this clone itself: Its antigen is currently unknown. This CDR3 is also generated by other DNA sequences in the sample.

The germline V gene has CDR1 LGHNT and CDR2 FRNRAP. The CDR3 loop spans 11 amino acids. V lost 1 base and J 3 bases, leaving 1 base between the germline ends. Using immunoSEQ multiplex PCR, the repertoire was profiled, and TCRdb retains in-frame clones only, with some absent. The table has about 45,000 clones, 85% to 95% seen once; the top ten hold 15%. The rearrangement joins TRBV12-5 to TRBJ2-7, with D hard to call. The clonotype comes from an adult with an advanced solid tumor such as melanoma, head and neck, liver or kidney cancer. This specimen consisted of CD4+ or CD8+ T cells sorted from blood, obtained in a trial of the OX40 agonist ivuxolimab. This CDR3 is CASGLGYEQYF. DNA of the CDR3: TGTGCTAGTGGTTTGGGCTACGAGCAGTACTTC.